This TCR beta chain was observed in a study of PD-1 blockade in mismatch repair-deficient tumors. At the level of the study: All were previously treated, progressing patients with eleven to twelve mismatch repair-deficient cancer types. Study-wide points: After pembrolizumab, tumor-resident clones rose rapidly, then generally contracted before radiologic responses.

Mismatch repair deficiency was confirmed in all patients, by PCR or immunohistochemistry. Some clones are missing from TCRdb's copy, which holds only in-frame ones; the method was immunoSEQ multiplex PCR. This repertoire shows 35,000 to 45,000 clones, 80% to 90% found once; its top ten account for approximately 3.5%. CDR1 and CDR2 (germline): SQVTM, ANQGSEA. CDR3 length equals 13 residues. The V gene lost 2 bases and the J gene lost 4 bases, with 8 bases spanning the gap. This clone showed up just once. Its antigen is as yet unknown. The clonotype was recovered from an adult with mismatch repair-deficient cancer. The J gene is TRBJ2-2, the V gene TRBV29-1, with D unclear. Sample: peripheral blood, taken approximately 80 weeks after starting pembrolizumab. CDR3 nucleotide sequence: TGCAGCGTTGAAAGCCAGCGCACCGGGGAGCTGTTTTTT. Protein product: CSVESQRTGELFF.